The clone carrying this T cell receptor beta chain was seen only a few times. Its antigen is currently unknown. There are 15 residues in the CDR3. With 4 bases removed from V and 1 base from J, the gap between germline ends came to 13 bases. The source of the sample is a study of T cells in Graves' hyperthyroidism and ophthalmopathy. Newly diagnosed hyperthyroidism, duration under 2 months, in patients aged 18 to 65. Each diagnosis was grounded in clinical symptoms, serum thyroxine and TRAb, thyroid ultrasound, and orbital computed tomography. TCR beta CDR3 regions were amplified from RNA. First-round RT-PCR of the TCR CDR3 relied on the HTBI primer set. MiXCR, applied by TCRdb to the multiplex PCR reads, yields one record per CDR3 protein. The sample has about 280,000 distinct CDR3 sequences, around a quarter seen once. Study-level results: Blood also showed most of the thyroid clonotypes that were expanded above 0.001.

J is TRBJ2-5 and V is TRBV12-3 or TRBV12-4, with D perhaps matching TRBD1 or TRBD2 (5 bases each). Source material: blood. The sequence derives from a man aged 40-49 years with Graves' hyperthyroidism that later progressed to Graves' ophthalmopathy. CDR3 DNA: TGTGCCAGCAGTTCGTGGGACCGAGTCCAAGAGACCCAGTACTTC. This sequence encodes CASSSWDRVQETQYF.